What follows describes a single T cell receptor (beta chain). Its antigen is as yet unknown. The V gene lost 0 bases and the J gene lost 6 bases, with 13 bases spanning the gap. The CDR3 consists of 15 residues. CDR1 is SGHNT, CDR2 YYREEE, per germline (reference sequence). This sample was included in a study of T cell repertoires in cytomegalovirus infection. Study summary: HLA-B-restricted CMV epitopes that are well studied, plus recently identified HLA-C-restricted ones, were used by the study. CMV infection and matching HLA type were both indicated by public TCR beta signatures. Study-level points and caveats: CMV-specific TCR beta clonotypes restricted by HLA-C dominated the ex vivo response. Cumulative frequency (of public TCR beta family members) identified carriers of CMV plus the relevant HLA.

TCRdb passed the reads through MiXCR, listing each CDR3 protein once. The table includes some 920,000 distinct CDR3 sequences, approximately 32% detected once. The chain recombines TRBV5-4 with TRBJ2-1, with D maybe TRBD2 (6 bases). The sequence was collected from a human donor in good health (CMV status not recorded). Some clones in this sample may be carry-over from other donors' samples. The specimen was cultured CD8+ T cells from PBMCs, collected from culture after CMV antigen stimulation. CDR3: CASSLGDGGVNEQFF. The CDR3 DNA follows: TGTGCCAGCAGCTTGGGGGACGGGGGAGTCAATGAGCAGTTCTTC.